This TCR beta chain was identified in a study of cytomegalovirus exposure and HLA in healthy donors. Use of 60 Vbeta and 13 Jbeta primers characterized the PCR. Produced via immunoSEQ multiplex PCR; TCRdb's table is partial and in-frame only. The sample holds around 150,000 clones, 60% to 80% seen once. With regard to this clone: Its cognate antigen is unknown.

Germline V gene lookup returns CDR1 KGHSH and CDR2 LQKENI. The CDR3 totals 16 residues. After removal of 2 bases from V and 4 bases from J, the junction contained 7 bases not matched to a gene. Each donor was nominally healthy when sampled (though unrecorded immune exposures were likely). Study-level findings and limits: For TCR beta chains, V- and J-gene trimming was later linked to a missense DCLRE1C variant.

The chain uses TRBV18 and TRBJ1-1; the match to TRBD1 covers 10 bases. The clonotype originates from a woman between 40 and 55 years old in good health and CMV-seropositive. The sequenced sample consisted of PBMCs. CDR3 region: CASSPATGGGSTEAFF. In DNA, the CDR3 is TGTGCCAGCTCACCAGCGACAGGGGGCGGGAGCACTGAAGCTTTCTTT.